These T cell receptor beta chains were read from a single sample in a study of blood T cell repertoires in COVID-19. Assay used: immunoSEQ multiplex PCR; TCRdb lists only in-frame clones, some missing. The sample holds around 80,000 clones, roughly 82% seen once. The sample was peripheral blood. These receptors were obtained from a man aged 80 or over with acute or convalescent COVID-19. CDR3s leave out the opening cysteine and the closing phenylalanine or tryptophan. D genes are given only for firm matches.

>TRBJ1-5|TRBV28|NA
ASSAQGGYQPQH
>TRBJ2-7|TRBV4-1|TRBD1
ASSQAARGQAYEQY
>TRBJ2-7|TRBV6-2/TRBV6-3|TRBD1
ASSSQGNEQY
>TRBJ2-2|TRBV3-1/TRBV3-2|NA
ASSYQGPGELF
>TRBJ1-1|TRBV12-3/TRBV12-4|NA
ASSFAGEAF
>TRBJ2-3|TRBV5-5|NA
ASSLVLGAMSTDTQY
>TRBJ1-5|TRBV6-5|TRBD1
ASTFDRGGQPQH
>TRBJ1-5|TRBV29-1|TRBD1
SARQGSNQPQH
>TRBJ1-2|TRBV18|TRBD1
ASSPSLTGDYGYT
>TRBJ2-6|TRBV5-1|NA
ASSLGSGAGANVLT
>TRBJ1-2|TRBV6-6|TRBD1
ASSGTGGYGYT
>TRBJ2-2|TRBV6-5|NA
ASSIQNTGELF
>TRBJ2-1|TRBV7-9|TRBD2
ASSPRAGGPFHEQF
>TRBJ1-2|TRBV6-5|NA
ASRVRGSGYT
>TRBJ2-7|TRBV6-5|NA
ASRQSYEQY
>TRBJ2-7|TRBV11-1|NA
ASSLEAPPGEQY
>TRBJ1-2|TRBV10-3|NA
AIRGDIGENYGYT
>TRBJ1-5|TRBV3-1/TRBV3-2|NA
ASSQEGAVFYSNQPQH
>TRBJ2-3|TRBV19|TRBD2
ASRGLAGGLSPDTQY
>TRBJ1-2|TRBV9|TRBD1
ASSVGQGLRTGSYGYT
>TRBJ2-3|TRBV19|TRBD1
ASKKGDRPTDTQY
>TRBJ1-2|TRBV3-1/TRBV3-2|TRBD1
ASSQGWDRGGYT
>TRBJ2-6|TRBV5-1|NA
ASSLGGGLGWANVLT
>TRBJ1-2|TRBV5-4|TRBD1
ASSLAGRPGQGANGYT
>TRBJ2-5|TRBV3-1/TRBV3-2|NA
ASSQKGQVQETQY
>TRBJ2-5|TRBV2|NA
ASSVVGAIQETQY
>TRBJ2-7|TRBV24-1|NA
ATSDFGGPYEQY
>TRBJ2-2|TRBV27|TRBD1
ASRTGQANTGELF
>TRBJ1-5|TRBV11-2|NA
ASSLSDSNQPQH
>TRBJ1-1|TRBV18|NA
ASSPNRAFTEAF